A selection of T cell receptor beta chains follows, all from one sample in a study of blood T cell repertoires in COVID-19. TCRdb's copy holds only in-frame clones and misses some; the assay was immunoSEQ multiplex PCR. This table holds 50,000 or so clones, roughly 84% found once. Sequences were obtained from peripheral blood. These receptors came from a man over 45 with active COVID-19. Each CDR3 is given with its conserved first and last residue. The order of the fields is clone size, V gene, D gene, J gene, CDR3 DNA, CDR3 protein. D genes are given only for firm matches. Rows may omit the clone size; those that give it use once, few, many or a size class.

>few|TRBV9|-|TRBJ2-3
TGTGCCAGCAGCGTGGAGGATAGCACAGATACGCAGTATTTT
CASSVEDSTDTQYF
>-|TRBV10-3|TRBD2|TRBJ2-7
TGTGCCGCCTGGACTAGCGGGAGAATAGGCGAGCAGTACTTC
CAAWTSGRIGEQYF
>-|TRBV19|-|TRBJ1-2
TGTGCCAGTAGCCCCAGGGAGGAGGGCTACACCTTC
CASSPREEGYTF
>-|TRBV7-9|-|TRBJ1-4
TGTGCCAGCAGGCAATTACTCGGGGTTACTGAAAAACTGTTTTTT
CASRQLLGVTEKLFF
>once|TRBV24-1|-|TRBJ2-5
TGTGCCACCAGTGATAAAGTCGGGACCCAGTACTTC
CATSDKVGTQYF
>-|TRBV19|-|TRBJ2-2
TGTGCCAGTAGTTCCAGGGGAAGAACCGGGGAGCTGTTTTTT
CASSSRGRTGELFF
>-|TRBV7-9|TRBD2|TRBJ2-1
TGTGCCAGCAGCTCGGGACTAGCGGGAGGGCCGTGGAACAATGAGCAGTTCTTC
CASSSGLAGGPWNNEQFF
>-|TRBV7-9|-|TRBJ2-5
TGTGCCAGCAGCCCAGGGGAGTACTTC
CASSPGEYF
>-|TRBV6-4|-|TRBJ2-2
TGTGCCAGCAGTGACTCGAGTCAGGCGGGTCCCACCGGGGAGCTGTTTTTT
CASSDSSQAGPTGELFF
>-|TRBV2|-|TRBJ2-3
TGTGCCAGCAGTGAAGGTCGAGGGACAGATACGCAGTATTTT
CASSEGRGTDTQYF
>-|TRBV9|-|TRBJ1-3
TGTGCCAGCAGCGTAGGCAGCTCTGGAAACACCATATATTTT
CASSVGSSGNTIYF
>-|TRBV7-8|-|TRBJ2-7
TGTGCCAGCAGCTTCGGATTCAGGACAGCGGACTACGAGCAGTACTTC
CASSFGFRTADYEQYF
>-|TRBV6-1|TRBD2|TRBJ2-1
TGTGCCAGCAGTGATGAACTAGCGGGTTACAATGAGCAGTTCTTC
CASSDELAGYNEQFF
>-|TRBV18|TRBD2|TRBJ2-1
TGTGCCAGCTCACCATCCGGGACTAGCATGAATGAGCAGTTCTTC
CASSPSGTSMNEQFF
>-|TRBV19|TRBD1|TRBJ2-7
TGTGCCAGTAGTGACAGGGGGAACTCCTACGAGCAGTACTTC
CASSDRGNSYEQYF
>once|TRBV7-9|-|TRBJ2-3
TGTGCCAGCAGCGTTGGGGGGATCACAGATACGCAGTATTTT
CASSVGGITDTQYF
>-|TRBV12-3/TRBV12-4|-|TRBJ2-2
TGTGCCAGCAGTAACAGGGCTACCGGGGAGCTGTTTTTT
CASSNRATGELFF
>-|TRBV5-1|TRBD1|TRBJ2-7
TGCGCCAGCAGCGCCCGACAGGGGGGAGAAAGCGAGCAGTACTTC
CASSARQGGESEQYF
>-|TRBV27|TRBD1|TRBJ1-2
TGTGCCAGCAGTTTGTCGGGGACAGGTGGAGTCTATGGCTACACCTTC
CASSLSGTGGVYGYTF
>-|TRBV5-1|-|TRBJ2-3
TGCGCCAGCAGCTTGGCAGGGGGACTGAGCACAGATACGCAGTATTTT
CASSLAGGLSTDTQYF
>-|TRBV6-5|-|TRBJ2-3
TGTGCCGTCCTAATCTCGGGCACAGATACGCAGTATTTT
CAVLISGTDTQYF
>-|TRBV19|TRBD1|TRBJ1-3
TGTGCCAGTAGCCGGGGACAGGGGTTTGCTGGAAACACCATATATTTT
CASSRGQGFAGNTIYF
>-|TRBV5-4|-|TRBJ1-1
TGTGCCAGCAGCTTCAGCGGTACCGAAGCTTTCTTT
CASSFSGTEAFF
>-|TRBV29-1|-|TRBJ2-6
TGCAGCGTTGACCCCTCCGGGGCCAACGTCCTGACTTTC
CSVDPSGANVLTF
>-|TRBV6-5|-|TRBJ1-5
TGTGCCAGCAGCCCCCCCGGGGGGAGCAATCAGCCCCAGCATTTT
CASSPPGGSNQPQHF
>once|TRBV5-5|-|TRBJ1-1
TGTGCCAGCACCCTTGGACCAGGGTTTGAAGCTTTCTTT
CASTLGPGFEAFF
>once|TRBV30|-|TRBJ2-7
TGTGCCTGGAGCCGAGGGCCCGGCGAGCAGTACTTC
CAWSRGPGEQYF
>-|TRBV28|TRBD1|TRBJ1-3
TGTGCCAGCAGTTTAGACGGGACAGTAAAAGACACCATATATTTT
CASSLDGTVKDTIYF